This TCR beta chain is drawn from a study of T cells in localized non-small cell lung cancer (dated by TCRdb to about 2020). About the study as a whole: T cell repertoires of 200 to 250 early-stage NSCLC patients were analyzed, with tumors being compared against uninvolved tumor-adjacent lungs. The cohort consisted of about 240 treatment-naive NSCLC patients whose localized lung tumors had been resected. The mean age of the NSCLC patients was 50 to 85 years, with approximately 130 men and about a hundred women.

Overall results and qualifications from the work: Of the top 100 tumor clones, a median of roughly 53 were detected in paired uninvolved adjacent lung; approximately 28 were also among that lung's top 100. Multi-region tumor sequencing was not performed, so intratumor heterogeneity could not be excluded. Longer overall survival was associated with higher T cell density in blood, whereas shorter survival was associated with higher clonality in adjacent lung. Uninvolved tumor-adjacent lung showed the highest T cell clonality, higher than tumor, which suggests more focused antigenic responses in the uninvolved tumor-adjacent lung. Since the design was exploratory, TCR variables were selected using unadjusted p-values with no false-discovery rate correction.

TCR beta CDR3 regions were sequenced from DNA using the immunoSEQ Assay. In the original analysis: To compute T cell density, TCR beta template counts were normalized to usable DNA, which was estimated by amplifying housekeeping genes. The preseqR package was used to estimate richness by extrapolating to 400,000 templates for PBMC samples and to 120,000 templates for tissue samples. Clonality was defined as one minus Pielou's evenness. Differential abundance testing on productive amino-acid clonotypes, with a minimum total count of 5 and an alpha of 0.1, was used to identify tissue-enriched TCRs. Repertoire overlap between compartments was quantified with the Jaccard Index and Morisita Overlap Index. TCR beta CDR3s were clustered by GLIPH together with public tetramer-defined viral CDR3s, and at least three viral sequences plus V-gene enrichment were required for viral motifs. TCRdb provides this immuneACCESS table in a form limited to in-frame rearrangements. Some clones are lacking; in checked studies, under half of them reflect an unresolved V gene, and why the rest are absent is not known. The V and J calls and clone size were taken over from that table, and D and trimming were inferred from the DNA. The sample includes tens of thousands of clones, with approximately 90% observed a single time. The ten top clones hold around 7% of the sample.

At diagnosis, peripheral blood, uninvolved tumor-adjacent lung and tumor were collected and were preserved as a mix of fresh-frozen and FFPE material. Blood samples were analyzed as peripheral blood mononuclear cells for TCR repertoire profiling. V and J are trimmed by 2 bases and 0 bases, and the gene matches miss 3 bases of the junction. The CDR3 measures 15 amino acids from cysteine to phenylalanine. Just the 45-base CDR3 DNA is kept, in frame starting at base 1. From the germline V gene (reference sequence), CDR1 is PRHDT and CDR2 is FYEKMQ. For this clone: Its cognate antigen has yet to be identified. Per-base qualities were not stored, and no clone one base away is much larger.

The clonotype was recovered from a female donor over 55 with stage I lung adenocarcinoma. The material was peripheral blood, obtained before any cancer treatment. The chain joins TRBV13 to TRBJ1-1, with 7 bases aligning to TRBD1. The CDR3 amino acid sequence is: CASSLLRGMNTEAFF. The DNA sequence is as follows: TGTGCCAGCAGCTTACTCAGGGGGATGAACACTGAAGCTTTCTTT.